The 30 T cell receptor beta chains presented below share a single source sample, sequenced in a study of circulating CD8 cells and anti-PD-1 response in melanoma. Live CD3+CD8+TCRalphabeta+ cells were sorted into four subsets by PD-1 and/or TIGIT. Each library started from roughly 15 ng of total RNA using the QIAseq Immune Repertoire TCR panel. TCRdb processed the reads anew with MiXCR; each CDR3 protein has one entry. Among under 200 distinct CDR3 sequences, 6.5% to 9.5% were seen once, and the ten largest hold over 55%. This material consisted of CD8+ T cells from PBMCs, taken at baseline or after one month of anti-PD-1 therapy (not recorded which). Source of these receptors: a human donor with melanoma.

Comment on this clonotype: A far more abundant clone sits one base away, making this likely a read error. The rearrangement uses TRBV28 and TRBJ2-7; D gene ambiguous. CDR1 and CDR2 (germline): MDHEN, SYDVKM. Trimming left V 6 bases short and J 5 bases short, with 23 bases between. This CDR3 is 16 amino acids long. The CDR3 region is CASSLLDKKIAHEQYF. CDR3 DNA sequence: TGTGCCAGCAGCCTGCTGGATAAGAAAATAGCCCACGAGCAGTACTTC.

By proportion, this clonotype is large. V and J are TRBV28 and TRBJ1-2; D is ambiguous. The germline gives CDR1 MDHEN, CDR2 SYDVKM. The CDR3 spans 15 residues. V was pared by 1 base and J by 5 bases, with 14 bases between. The CDR3 DNA reads as TGTGCCAGCAGTTTATCAAGCTGGGGAACTTATGGCTACACCTTC. This gives the protein CASSLSSWGTYGYTF.

On this clonotype itself: This likely came from a read error, as a far larger clone is one base away. CDR3 bases: TGTGCCAGCAGTTTACAGTTGGGTACGGGAGAGCAGTGCTTC. Translation: CASSLQLGTGEQCF. This chain links TRBV28 with TRBJ2-7, with D perhaps matching TRBD2 (6 bases). Germline V gene sequence: CDR1 MDHEN, CDR2 SYDVKM. The CDR3 is made up of 14 amino acids. Supplemented by reference TRBV28 and TRBJ2-7, the full variable domain reads DVKVTQSSRYLVKRTGEKVFLECVQDMDHENMFWYRQDPGLGLRLIYFSYDVKMKEKGDIPEGYSVSREKKERFSLILESASTNQTSMYLCASSLQLGTGEQCFGPGTRLTVT.

This clonotype is termed large. The chain has TRBV12-5 and TRBJ1-1, with D tentatively TRBD1 (6 bases). Between the trimmed V and J ends, which lost 5 bases and 6 bases, there was a span of 16 bases. Germline values: CDR1 LGHNT, CDR2 FRNRAP. The CDR3 consists of 14 residues. CDR3 sequence reads: CASGVGTGLAEAFF. CDR3 DNA: TGTGCTAGTGGTGTGGGAACAGGGCTCGCTGAAGCTTTCTTT.

In its sample, this clonotype ranks as large. The V gene is TRBV12-5, the J gene TRBJ2-5; D is unresolved. The V gene's germline CDR1 is LGHNT and CDR2 FRNRAP. There are 14 residues in the CDR3. The V end was cut by 7 bases, the J end by 2 bases, with 14 bases between. The CDR3 reads CASAAVDGQETQYF. CDR3 in DNA: TGTGCTAGTGCCGCCGTGGACGGACAAGAGACCCAGTACTTC. Drawing the rest from reference TRBV12-5 and TRBJ2-5, the complete variable domain is DARVTQTPRHKVTEMGQEVTMRCQPILGHNTVFWYRQTMMQGLELLAYFRNRAPLDDSGMPKDRFSAEMPDATLATLKIQPSEPRDSAVYFCASAAVDGQETQYFGPGTRLLVL.

Judged by abundance, this clonotype is medium-sized (0.01 to 0.1%). The chain combines TRBV4-2 with TRBJ2-5; 11 nucleotides align to TRBD2. The V and J ends lost 1 base and 5 bases, in that order; junction bases with no gene match: 12. CDR3 length: 18 residues. Germline values: CDR1 LGHNA, CDR2 YNFKEQ. The CDR3 DNA reads TGTGCCAGCAGCCAAGTAAAGAAGACTAGCGGGGTTGGGGAGACCCAGTACTTC. Encoded protein: CASSQVKKTSGVGETQYF.

This clonotype is medium-sized by share. V usage is TRBV20-1 and J usage is TRBJ2-7, with TRBD1 matching over 7 bases. The germline gives CDR1 DFQATT, CDR2 SNEGSKA (reference sequence). The CDR3 runs to 14 residues. After removal of 5 bases from V and 3 bases from J, the junction contained 10 bases not matched to a gene. CDR3 sequence: CSAPLWGTVYEQYF. The CDR3 coding sequence is TGCAGTGCTCCCCTTTGGGGGACAGTCTACGAGCAGTACTTC.

This clonotype is large by share. V and J are TRBV28 and TRBJ2-7, with D perhaps matching TRBD1 (6 bases). Germline CDR1 and CDR2: MDHEN and SYDVKM. V was trimmed by 8 bases and J by 0 bases, leaving 8 bases between them. The CDR3 extends over 12 amino acids. Here the CDR3 DNA reads TGTGCCAGCCGGGACAACTCCTACGAGCAGTACTTC. This sequence encodes CASRDNSYEQYF.

This clonotype is classed as hyperexpanded. V gene TRBV18 combines with J gene TRBJ2-3; D is uncertain. V lost 1 base and J 1 base, leaving 3 bases between the germline ends. CDR3 length: 13 amino acids. Germline-derived CDR1 and CDR2 are KGHSH and LQKENI. This CDR3 is CASSPLGTDTQYF. In DNA form, the CDR3 reads TGTGCCAGCTCACCACTAGGCACAGATACGCAGTATTTT.

This clonotype is classed as medium-sized. CDR3 bases: TGTGCCAGCACCGAACCTAGCGGGATAAAGGTCGAGCAGTACTTC. Amino acids: CASTEPSGIKVEQYF. The chain joins TRBV28 to TRBJ2-7; 9 nucleotides match TRBD2. The CDR3 runs to 15 residues. V shed 7 bases, J shed 6 bases, and the junction held 13 bases outside the gene matches. Germline CDR1 is MDHEN and CDR2 is SYDVKM.

Concerning this clonotype: One end of the junction does not line up with germline, which may come from a read error. The rearrangement joins TRBV7-8 to TRBJ2-2, with TRBD2 as a possible D gene (5 bases). Germline lookup yields CDR1 SGHVS and CDR2 FQNEAQ. This CDR3 is built from 16 residues. DNA for the CDR3: TGTGCCAGCAGTGGAATCGGGATCCTGGGAACCGGGGAGCTGTCTTTT. Residues: CASSGIGILGTGELSF.

Sample share makes this clonotype large (0.1 to 1%). V usage is TRBV20-1 and J usage is TRBJ2-7; TRBD2 agrees at 9 bases. The CDR3 runs to 15 residues. Germline CDR1 reads DFQATT; CDR2 reads SNEGSKA (reference sequence). Trimming took 0 bases from V and 6 from J; bases not matched to a gene: 9. The CDR3 spells CSARDLGLASGEQYF. Here the CDR3 DNA reads TGCAGTGCTAGAGATTTGGGACTAGCTTCGGGCGAGCAGTACTTC.

This clonotype is classed as medium-sized. V is TRBV27 and J is TRBJ2-2; tentatively, D is TRBD1 (5 bases). V lost 3 bases and J lost 1, with 6 bases in between. Per the germline V gene, CDR1 is MNHEY and CDR2 is SMNVEV (reference sequence). CDR3 length: 14 amino acids. CDR3: CASSLGQNTGELFF. DNA for the CDR3: TGTGCCAGCAGTTTGGGGCAGAACACCGGGGAGCTGTTTTTT.

By share, this clonotype ranks as large. J is TRBJ2-7 and V is TRBV28; TRBD1 matches at 7 bases. There are 17 residues in the CDR3. CDR1 and CDR2 from the germline V gene are MDHEN and SYDVKM. V shed 3 bases and J 0 bases; nucleotides not matched to a gene: 11. The CDR3 spells CASSFGPGQRSSYEQYF. CDR3 nucleotides: TGTGCCAGCAGTTTCGGGCCGGGACAGAGGAGCTCCTACGAGCAGTACTTC.

This chain uses TRBV28 with TRBJ2-1, with D tentatively TRBD1 (6 bases). V was pared by 3 bases and J by 3 bases, with 9 bases between. The CDR3 runs to 14 residues. Per germline, CDR1 MDHEN and CDR2 SYDVKM. CDR3 bases: TGTGCCAGCAGTTTTGAAGGGGGCTACAATGAGCAGTTCTTC. It is translated as CASSFEGGYNEQFF.

In its sample, this clonotype ranks as medium-sized. CDR3 DNA sequence: TGCAGCGTTGTTTGGGGAACGGATCCAGATACGCAGTATTTT. Its protein product is CSVVWGTDPDTQYF. The V gene is TRBV29-1, the J gene TRBJ2-3; D is unclear. Germline V gene lookup returns CDR1 SQVTM and CDR2 ANQGSEA. V gave up 4 bases and J gave up 4 bases, with 15 bases separating them. This CDR3 comprises 14 residues.

This clonotype is medium-sized (0.01 to 0.1%). The gene calls are TRBV29-1 and TRBJ2-1; tentatively, D is TRBD2 (5 bases). The CDR3 runs 11 residues. Trimming removed 5 bases from V and 10 bases from J, with 12 bases in between. Per germline, CDR1 SQVTM and CDR2 ANQGSEA. The DNA of the CDR3 is TGCAGCGTTCAATATGGAGGAGAGCAGTTCTTC. Translated: CSVQYGGEQFF.

Note on this clonotype: A read error may account for a junction end that differs from germline. This CDR3 reads CANSEMSAGAAYEQYF. In DNA, the CDR3 is TGTGCCAACAGTGAAATGAGTGCGGGAGCCGCGTACGAGCAGTACTTC. The rearrangement uses TRBV2 and TRBJ2-7, with 7 positions matching TRBD2. This CDR3 is built from 16 residues. Germline CDR1 is SNHLY and CDR2 is FYNNEI. The variable domain in full, with the rest retrieved from reference TRBV2 and TRBJ2-7, is EPEVTQTPSHQVTQMGQEVILRCVPISNHLYFYWYRQILGQKVEFLVSFYNNEISEKSEIFDDQFSVERPDGSNFTLKIRSTKLEDSAMYFCANSEMSAGAAYEQYFGPGTRLTVT.

By frequency in the sample, this clonotype is large (0.1 to 1%). The chain carries TRBV20-1 and TRBJ2-1; D gene ambiguous. The CDR3 spans 15 residues. Trimming removed 3 bases at V and 8 bases at J, with 20 bases between. The germline V gene encodes CDR1 DFQATT and CDR2 SNEGSKA (reference sequence). The chain's CDR3 is CSASGSFTPGDEQFF. The CDR3 nucleotides are TGCAGTGCTAGCGGGTCCTTTACTCCTGGCGATGAGCAGTTCTTC.

This clonotype is labeled as large. The J gene is TRBJ1-5, the V gene TRBV19; possibly TRBD1 for D (5 bases). Trimming left V 3 bases short and J 4 bases short, with 13 bases between. Germline assignment: CDR1 LNHDA and CDR2 SQIVND (reference sequence). The CDR3 is made up of 15 amino acids. Here the CDR3 reads CASSMFGGGNQPQHF. The CDR3 DNA sequence: TGTGCCAGTAGTATGTTCGGGGGTGGAAATCAGCCCCAGCATTTT.

This clonotype is large. V and J are TRBV24-1 and TRBJ2-7; D unclear. The CDR3 is made up of 13 amino acids. Trimming pared 5 bases from V and 5 bases from J, leaving 12 bases between. Germline lookup yields CDR1 KGHDR and CDR2 SFDVKD. The CDR3 region has the DNA TGTGCCACCAGTGCTTCTTGGCGAGACGAGCAGTACTTC. Protein sequence: CATSASWRDEQYF.

By its share, this clonotype is hyperexpanded. The chain employs TRBV2 and TRBJ2-1, with 8 bases fitting TRBD2. V shed 3 bases and J 5 bases; nucleotides not matched to a gene: 6. Germline values: CDR1 SNHLY, CDR2 FYNNEI. There are 15 residues in the CDR3. This CDR3 is CASSDSLAENNEQFF. CDR3 sequence (DNA): TGTGCCAGCAGTGACTCACTAGCGGAGAACAATGAGCAGTTCTTC.

In its sample, this clonotype is medium-sized (0.01 to 0.1%). This rearrangement joins TRBV20-1 to TRBJ1-2; TRBD1 aligns across 8 bases. V lost 6 bases, J lost 1 base, and 7 bases stayed unmatched. The germline V gene encodes CDR1 DFQATT and CDR2 SNEGSKA (reference sequence). CDR3 size: 14 residues. The CDR3 loop reads CSAQGGKHNYGYTF. The CDR3 DNA follows: TGCAGTGCACAGGGGGGGAAGCATAACTATGGCTACACCTTC.

Sample share makes this clonotype large (0.1 to 1%). The rearrangement uses TRBV28 and TRBJ2-7; a possible D gene is TRBD2 (5 bases). Between the trimmed V and J ends, which lost 4 bases and 3 bases, there was a span of 16 bases. Germline V gene sequence: CDR1 MDHEN, CDR2 SYDVKM. The CDR3 runs to 15 residues. For the CDR3, the DNA is TGTGCCAGCAGTTGGTCTTCACAGAGGGTCTACGAGCAGTACTTC. It specifies CASSWSSQRVYEQYF.

This clonotype is large by share. The CDR3 bases are TGTGCCAGCAGTTTATCGATGGGAGGCAATGAGCAGTTCTTC. Protein: CASSLSMGGNEQFF. This chain joins TRBV28 and TRBJ2-1, with D tentatively TRBD2 (6 bases). This CDR3 has 14 amino acids. V lost 1 base to trimming and J lost 6 bases, with 10 bases between them. From germline, CDR1 is MDHEN and CDR2 SYDVKM.

This clonotype is labeled large. This rearrangement joins TRBV2 to TRBJ2-1; D gene unclear. The CDR3 has 11 residues. Trimming removed 6 bases at V and 10 bases at J, with 10 bases between. The germline gives CDR1 SNHLY, CDR2 FYNNEI. CDR3 residues: CASSSGWEQFF. For the CDR3, the DNA is TGTGCCAGCAGCTCCGGTTGGGAGCAGTTCTTC.

Sample share makes this clonotype medium-sized. This rearrangement joins TRBV28 to TRBJ2-7; D is uncertain. The CDR3 has 15 residues. Germline V gene data show CDR1 as MDHEN and CDR2 as SYDVKM. Deletions cut 5 bases from V and 11 bases from J, with 25 bases between. The CDR3 here is CASSPRLVQNLGKYF. The CDR3 DNA follows: TGTGCCAGCAGTCCCCGGCTTGTACAGAACCTTGGGAAGTACTTC.

This clonotype is large within its sample. The rearrangement uses TRBV28 and TRBJ2-7, with a possible D match to TRBD2 (7 bases). The CDR3 length is 16 residues. The germline CDR1 and CDR2 sequences are MDHEN and SYDVKM. The germline V and J ends were trimmed by 1 base and 2 bases, with 15 bases remaining between them. Here the CDR3 reads CASSLYGGLSTYEQYF. The CDR3 DNA is TGTGCCAGCAGTTTATACGGGGGGCTGAGCACCTACGAGCAGTACTTC.

This clonotype rates as medium-sized. The chain is built from TRBV29-1 and TRBJ2-2, with 8 bases matching TRBD2. The CDR3 is made up of 15 amino acids. Germline loops: CDR1 SQVTM, CDR2 ANQGSEA. J lost 4 bases, V lost 5 bases, and 9 bases had no gene match. The CDR3 bases are TGCAGCGTTCCCGGGGTCGGGAGGGCCACCGGGGAGCTGTTTTTT. Its protein is CSVPGVGRATGELFF.

By frequency in the sample, this clonotype is large. The chain employs TRBV27 and TRBJ1-1; a possible D gene is TRBD1 (6 bases). Trimming took off 6 bases at V and 2 bases at J, with 13 bases between the two ends. The CDR3 runs to 14 residues. CDR1 is MNHEY and CDR2 is SMNVEV in the germline V gene (reference sequence). CDR3: CASRSGQTNTEAFF. The DNA for the CDR3 is TGTGCCAGCAGGTCTGGACAGACAAACACTGAAGCTTTCTTT.